This section outlines one T cell receptor beta chain sequence together with its context. Germline V lookup: CDR1 LNHDA, CDR2 SQIVND (reference sequence). CDR3 length: 16 residues. Between the trimmed V and J ends, which lost 3 bases and 5 bases, there was a span of 16 bases. This entry comes from a study of blood T cell repertoires in COVID-19. Study summary: Sites in the United States, Italy and Spain provided acute and convalescent COVID-19 samples. Sources were T cells, B-cell-depleted T cells, or PBMCs; the material itself was cDNA or gDNA.

Assay: immunoSEQ multiplex PCR; the TCRdb copy retains only in-frame clones and omits some. The top ten clones hold under 2% of a sample with about 410,000 clones, around 91% of them seen once. In Seattle, patients joined the study during active infection and were tracked longitudinally. The specimen was peripheral blood. This receptor was taken from a woman in her forties with COVID-19, enrolled during active disease. This sequence joins TRBV19 and TRBJ2-2; maybe TRBD1 (7 bases). The CDR3 here is CASSIGGGIRTGELFF. CDR3 bases: TGTGCCAGTAGTATTGGAGGGGGCATTCGAACCGGGGAGCTGTTTTTT.